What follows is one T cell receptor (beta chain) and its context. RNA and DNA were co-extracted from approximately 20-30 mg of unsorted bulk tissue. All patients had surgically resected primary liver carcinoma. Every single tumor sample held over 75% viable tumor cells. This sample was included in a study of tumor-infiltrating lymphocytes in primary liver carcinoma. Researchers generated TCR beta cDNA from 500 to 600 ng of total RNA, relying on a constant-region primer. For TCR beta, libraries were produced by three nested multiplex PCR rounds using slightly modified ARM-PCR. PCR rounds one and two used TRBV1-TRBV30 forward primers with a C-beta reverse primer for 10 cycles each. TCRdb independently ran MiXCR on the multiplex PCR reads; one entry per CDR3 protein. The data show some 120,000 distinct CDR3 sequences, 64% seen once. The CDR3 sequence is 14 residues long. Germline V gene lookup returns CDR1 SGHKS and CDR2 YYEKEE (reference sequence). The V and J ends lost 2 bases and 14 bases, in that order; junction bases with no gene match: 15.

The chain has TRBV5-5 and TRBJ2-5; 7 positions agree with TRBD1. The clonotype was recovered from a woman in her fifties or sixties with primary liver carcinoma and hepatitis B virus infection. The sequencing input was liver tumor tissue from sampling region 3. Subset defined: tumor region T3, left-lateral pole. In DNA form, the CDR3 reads TGTGCCAGCAGCTTAGGGGGCGCCCAGGAGACCCGATACTTC. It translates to CASSLGGAQETRYF.